These 28 T cell receptor beta chains were sequenced from one sample in a study of T cells in Graves' hyperthyroidism and ophthalmopathy. RNA transcripts were the template for amplifying TCR beta CDR3 regions. The study used the HTBI primer set for a first-round RT-PCR of the TCR CDR3. TCRdb reanalysed the multiplex PCR reads using MiXCR and keeps one entry per CDR3 protein. The table records 530,000 or so distinct CDR3 sequences, around 24% of them present only once. Sequenced material: blood. These receptors all come from a woman aged 25 to 39 with Graves' ophthalmopathy.

This clonotype was seen only a few times. This chain joins TRBV27 and TRBJ2-5; 9 nucleotides line up with TRBD1. Trimming took 4 bases from V and 1 from J; bases not matched to a gene: 7. Germline-derived CDR1 and CDR2 are MNHEY and SMNVEV (reference sequence). This CDR3 comprises 16 residues. The CDR3 loop is CASSSAYRGRQETQYF. In DNA form, the CDR3 reads TGTGCCAGCAGTTCAGCCTACAGGGGGCGCCAAGAGACCCAGTACTTC.

The table lists this clonotype with many counts. The chain uses TRBV20-1 and TRBJ2-5; a possible D gene is TRBD1 (7 bases). Germline-derived CDR1 and CDR2 are DFQATT and SNEGSKA (reference sequence). The CDR3 runs 13 residues. The V end lost 3 bases, the J end lost 5 bases, and 13 bases lay between the germline ends. CDR3 bases: TGCAGTGCTAGGGAGGGGGCGGGTGAGACCCAGTACTTC. Protein sequence: CSAREGAGETQYF.

This clonotype was counted many times. This CDR3 reads CASSYWVYEQYF. CDR3 DNA: TGTGCCAGCAGCTACTGGGTCTACGAGCAGTACTTC. The chain links TRBV13 to TRBJ2-7; D unresolved. The CDR3 spans 12 residues. CDR1 is PRHDT, CDR2 FYEKMQ, per germline (reference sequence). V lost 4 bases and J 3 bases, leaving 7 bases between the germline ends.

This clonotype was recorded many times. One end of the junction fails to match germline, which may point to a read error. DNA for the CDR3: TGCGCCAGCAGCTTGGCAGGCGGCAATCGGCCCCAGCATTTT. The encoded protein is CASSLAGGNRPQHF. The rearrangement joins TRBV5-1 to TRBJ1-5; D uncertain. The CDR3 is 14 residues long. Germline CDR1 and CDR2: SGHRS and YFSETQ. Full variable domain (outside the CDR3, taken from reference TRBV5-1 and TRBJ1-5): KAGVTQTPRYLIKTRGQQVTLSCSPISGHRSVSWYQQTPGQGLQFLFEYFSETQRNKGNFPGRFSGRQFSNSRSEMNVSTLELGDSALYLCASSLAGGNRPQHFGDGTRLSIL.

This clonotype was detected ten times or more. This chain uses TRBV5-6 with TRBJ1-2, with D maybe TRBD1 (5 bases). There are 12 residues in the CDR3. V was trimmed by 1 base and J by 7 bases, leaving 8 bases between them. The germline gives CDR1 SGHDT, CDR2 YYEEEE. The CDR3 spells CASSLWGGGYTF. CDR3 sequence (DNA): TGTGCCAGCAGCTTGTGGGGGGGTGGCTACACCTTC.

This clonotype was counted ten times or more. The chain uses TRBV12-3 or TRBV12-4 and TRBJ2-5; 10 bases match TRBD2. J gave up 5 bases and V 6 bases, and 9 bases lay outside the gene matches. The CDR3 is made up of 15 amino acids. The CDR3 is CASSRRTSGLETQYF. The CDR3 DNA reads as TGTGCCAGCAGCCGACGGACTAGCGGCCTTGAGACCCAGTACTTC.

This clonotype was counted many times. The chain links TRBV27 to TRBJ2-5; 12 bases fit TRBD2. Germline V gene data show CDR1 as MNHEY and CDR2 as SMNVEV (reference sequence). With 7 bases clipped from V and 5 bases from J, the junction kept 5 bases outside the gene matches. The CDR3 consists of 14 residues. In DNA form, the CDR3 reads TGTGCCAGCAAATCAACTAGCGGGGGGGAGACCCAGTACTTC. Translating gives CASKSTSGGETQYF.

This clonotype was counted many times. The V and J genes are TRBV27 and TRBJ2-7; D possibly corresponds to TRBD2 (5 bases). CDR1 and CDR2 from the germline V gene are MNHEY and SMNVEV (reference sequence). Trimming removed 5 bases from V and 7 bases from J, with 15 bases in between. The CDR3 is 13 residues long. The CDR3 is CASSPSAWEEQYF. The CDR3 nucleotides are TGTGCCAGCAGTCCCTCCGCGTGGGAGGAGCAGTACTTC.

The chain couples TRBV25-1 to TRBJ2-2; 8 bases fit TRBD1. The CDR3 has 15 residues. Germline loops: CDR1 MGHDK, CDR2 SYGVNS. Trimming cost V 2 bases and J 3 bases; bases outside gene matches: 2. In DNA form, the CDR3 reads TGTGCCAGCAGTGAAAAGACAGGGGACACCGGGGAGCTGTTTTTT. It translates to CASSEKTGDTGELFF.

This clonotype appeared many times. The J gene is TRBJ2-5, the V gene TRBV19, with D uncertain. The V end was cut by 3 bases, the J end by 0 bases, with 11 bases between. The CDR3 is 15 amino acids. Germline V gene data show CDR1 as LNHDA and CDR2 as SQIVND (reference sequence). CDR3 residues: CASSMNPGHQETQYF. In nucleotides, the CDR3 is TGTGCCAGTAGTATGAATCCAGGCCACCAAGAGACCCAGTACTTC.

This clonotype was found a few times. The chain uses TRBV14 and TRBJ2-7; D not resolved. This CDR3 region has 12 residues. Trimming pared 0 bases from V and 10 bases from J, leaving 10 bases between. Germline V gives CDR1 SGHDN, CDR2 FVKESK. The CDR3 DNA reads TGTGCCAGCAGCCAAGAGTCTAGGGTTCAGTACTTC. Amino acid sequence: CASSQESRVQYF.

This clonotype was found many times. This chain connects TRBV28 to TRBJ2-7; tentatively, D is TRBD1 or TRBD2 (6 bases each). Deletions cut 5 bases from V and 3 bases from J, with 23 bases between. The germline gives CDR1 MDHEN, CDR2 SYDVKM. The CDR3 totals 17 residues. CDR3 protein: CASSPRGTPISNYEQYF. DNA of the CDR3: TGTGCCAGCAGTCCAAGGGGGACTCCCATTTCAAACTACGAGCAGTACTTC.

Remarks on this clonotype: It is likely a read error, because the conserved phenylalanine at the end of the CDR3 is missing. The chain uses TRBV27 and TRBJ1-5; 7 bases align to TRBD1. The CDR3 totals 15 residues. The germline CDR1 and CDR2 sequences are MNHEY and SMNVEV (reference sequence). V lost 9 bases to trimming and J lost 6 bases; unmatched junction nucleotides: 14. The CDR3 DNA follows: TGTGCCAGTCCCTTCACGACAGGGAATCTTCAGCCCCAGCATGTG. Its protein is CASPFTTGNLQPQHV.

The chain links TRBV5-6 to TRBJ1-2; no clear D. The length of the CDR3 is 13 residues. Germline loops: CDR1 SGHDT, CDR2 YYEEEE. The V end lost 4 bases, the J end lost 1 base, and 8 bases lay between the germline ends. This chain's CDR3 is CASSVQLNYGYTF. CDR3 coding DNA: TGTGCCAGCAGCGTTCAGCTTAACTATGGCTACACCTTC.

This clonotype was counted at least ten times. A much larger clone lies a single base off, so this may be a read error. The conserved phenylalanine or tryptophan is not found at the CDR3 terminus, so this likely reflects a read error. The chain links TRBV6-2 or TRBV6-3 to TRBJ1-2; D possibly corresponds to TRBD1 (5 bases). The germline gives CDR1 MNHEY, CDR2 SVGEGT. The CDR3 runs 15 residues. V dropped 2 bases and J dropped 3 bases, with 13 bases sitting between them. The CDR3 sequence: CASSYPYGTDYGYTS. As DNA, the CDR3 is TGTGCCAGCAGTTACCCGTATGGGACGGACTATGGCTACACCTCC.

The rearrangement joins TRBV30 to TRBJ2-5; D might be TRBD1 or TRBD2, each matching 5 bases. V lost 3 bases and J 4 bases, leaving 9 bases between the germline ends. Germline CDR1 reads GTSNPN; CDR2 reads SVGIG (reference sequence). The CDR3 is 12 residues long. The CDR3 loop is CAWRGDPETQYF. In DNA form, the CDR3 reads TGTGCCTGGAGGGGGGATCCAGAGACCCAGTACTTC.

This clonotype was seen ten or more times. V usage is TRBV7-9 and J usage is TRBJ1-2, with D maybe TRBD1 (5 bases). The CDR3 has 15 residues. Germline V gives CDR1 SEHNR, CDR2 FQNEAQ (reference sequence). Trimming removed 5 bases from V and 4 bases from J, with 17 bases in between. CDR3 in DNA: TGTGCCAGCAGCCCAAATGGACAAAACGTCTATGGCTACACCTTC. Translation gives CASSPNGQNVYGYTF.

This clonotype was seen at least ten times. The chain links TRBV10-3 to TRBJ2-7; D possibly corresponds to TRBD1 (6 bases). The CDR3 spans 13 residues. Germline V CDR1 and CDR2: ENHRY, SYGVKD. Trimming took 7 bases from V and 1 from J, leaving 11 bases between them. The CDR3 spells CAITPDRSYEQYF. CDR3 DNA: TGTGCCATCACCCCAGACAGGTCCTACGAGCAGTACTTC.

In its sample, this clonotype was seen many times. This chain links TRBV7-2 with TRBJ1-3; no firm D call. CDR3 length: 16 residues. V was shortened by 7 bases and J by 0 bases, with 16 bases between the two germline ends. In germline, CDR1 is SGHTA, CDR2 FQGNSA. The CDR3 spells CASTDTHRSSGNTIYF. The CDR3 region has the DNA TGTGCCAGCACGGATACCCACCGAAGCTCTGGAAACACCATATATTTT.

This clonotype was recorded at least ten times. The V gene is TRBV28, the J gene TRBJ2-7; perhaps TRBD2 as D (6 bases). The ends were cut back, 5 bases at V and 2 bases at J, with 16 bases in the middle. The CDR3 totals 15 residues. Germline CDR1 is MDHEN and CDR2 is SYDVKM. CDR3 coding DNA: TGTGCCAGCAGTCTCAAGCGGGTTCTCACCTACGAGCAGTACTTC. This encodes CASSLKRVLTYEQYF.

The J gene is TRBJ2-5, the V gene TRBV30, with 13 bases fitting TRBD2. CDR3 size: 14 residues. Trimming took 4 bases from V and 3 from J; bases not matched to a gene: 2. Per the germline V gene, CDR1 is GTSNPN and CDR2 is SVGIG (reference sequence). The DNA of the CDR3 is TGTGCCTGGAATGGACTAGCGGGAGAAGAGACCCAGTACTTC. It yields the protein CAWNGLAGEETQYF. The variable domain in full, completed from reference TRBV30 and TRBJ2-5, reads SQTIHQWPATLVQPVGSPLSLECTVEGTSNPNLYWYRQAAGRGLQLLFYSVGIGQISSEVPQNLSASRPQDRQFILSSKKLLLSDSGFYLCAWNGLAGEETQYFGPGTRLLVL.

This clonotype has a handful of counts. The V call is TRBV28, the J call TRBJ1-5; 7 positions agree with TRBD1. The CDR3 sequence is 14 residues long. Germline V gene data show CDR1 as MDHEN and CDR2 as SYDVKM. V dropped 6 bases and J dropped 7; count of bases not matched to a gene: 9. Written as DNA, the CDR3 is TGTGCCAGCAGGGCTAACAGGGGAGGACAGCCCCAGCATTTT. Residues: CASRANRGGQPQHF.

The CDR3 sequence is CASSETQPYEQYF. The CDR3 DNA sequence: TGCGCCAGCAGTGAAACCCAGCCTTACGAGCAGTACTTC. The gene calls are TRBV10-2 and TRBJ2-7; D is undetermined. Germline V gene sequence: CDR1 WSHSY, CDR2 SAAADI. The germline V and J ends were trimmed by 3 bases and 4 bases, with 10 bases remaining between them. The CDR3 extends over 13 amino acids.

This clonotype was found many times. In DNA, the CDR3 is TGTGCTAGTGGTTCATCCGGGACAGCTGCTGGCTACACCTTC. Its protein product is CASGSSGTAAGYTF. The rearrangement joins TRBV12-5 to TRBJ1-2, with 7 positions matching TRBD1. Germline V gene data show CDR1 as LGHNT and CDR2 as FRNRAP. The CDR3 has 14 residues. With 4 bases clipped from V and 7 bases from J, the junction kept 9 bases outside the gene matches.

This clonotype has at least ten counts. The DNA for the CDR3 is TGTGCCATCAGTGCGGTCGAGGGCGGGACTGAAGCTTTCTTT. Its protein product is CAISAVEGGTEAFF. This chain joins TRBV10-3 and TRBJ1-1; unclear D gene. The CDR3 runs 14 residues. Trimming shortened V by 4 bases and J by 5 bases, and 14 bases separated the two germline ends. CDR1 is ENHRY, CDR2 SYGVKD, per germline.

The chain combines TRBV12-3 or TRBV12-4 with TRBJ2-5, with unresolved D. The ends were cut back, 7 bases at V and 5 bases at J, with 20 bases in the middle. The CDR3 runs 15 residues. The CDR3 protein is CASIINPLRKETQYF. In DNA form, the CDR3 reads TGTGCCAGCATCATTAACCCCTTACGGAAGGAGACCCAGTACTTC.

This clonotype was observed at least ten times. This chain connects TRBV27 to TRBJ2-7; D possibly corresponds to TRBD1 (6 bases). Trimming took 6 bases from V and 1 from J, leaving 16 bases between them. This CDR3 is 15 amino acids long. Germline V lookup: CDR1 MNHEY, CDR2 SMNVEV (reference sequence). The CDR3 reads CASSHRVAPSYEQYF. The DNA for the CDR3 is TGTGCCAGCAGCCACAGGGTAGCCCCATCCTACGAGCAGTACTTC.

A remark on this clonotype: Its ends do not fully match the called genes, so a read error is possible. CDR3 sequence: CASSLRTVNTEVFF. For the CDR3, the DNA is TGTGCCAGCAGTTTACGGACAGTGAACACTGAAGTTTTCTTT. J is TRBJ1-1 and V is TRBV27, with D possibly matching TRBD1 (6 bases). The CDR3 covers 14 residues. Germline lookup yields CDR1 MNHEY and CDR2 SMNVEV (reference sequence).